This T cell receptor beta chain was captured in a study of T-cell memory formation after mild COVID-19 (TCRdb year 2021). Some background on the complete study: TCR sequence clusters from the two donors were found to be largely donor specific. T-cell clones expanding and contracting after mild COVID-19 in two donors were tracked by longitudinal TCRalpha and TCRbeta repertoire sequencing. The cohort was made up of two young adult volunteers, one female and one male, who were previously healthy.

PBMCs were isolated by Ficoll-Paque density gradient centrifugation. The sample was run on an Illumina NovaSeq 6000. cDNA libraries for TCRalpha and TCRbeta were prepared by 5'RACE using constant-segment primers, with sample barcodes and unique molecular identifiers added. RNA was extracted from every sample with Trizol reagent. The libraries were amplified in two PCR steps, and the second step added a second sample barcode and Illumina TruSeq adapters. The libraries were sequenced on an Illumina NovaSeq using 2 x 150 bp paired-end reads. The paper's processing steps were these. Demultiplexing of reads and collapsing into UMI-guided consensus sequences were performed with migec v1.2.7. With mixcr v2.1.11, UMI consensuses were aligned to TRA and TRB V and J templates and assembled into clonotypes. A clonotype was counted as expanded or contracted only when both edgeR and NoisET called the clonotype significant, with the noise models trained on biological replicates. For edgeR calls, the cutoffs were a false discovery rate-adjusted p below 0.01 and a log2 fold-change threshold of 1. PCA with hierarchical clustering of max-normalized trajectories of the 1000 most abundant clonotypes was used as exploratory dynamics analysis. The CD4 or CD8 phenotype of responding clones was assigned using the separately sequenced CD4+ and CD8+ repertoires. TCRdb reworked the public reads: Q25 trimming with fastp, MiXCR clone assembly, productive beta chains retained. Records with the same CDR3 protein are collapsed into one entry carrying the most frequent genes and DNA. The authors' filters were not applied to this entry. The sample table records almost 250,000 distinct CDR3 sequences; 15% of these occur just once. The top ten hold around 2.2% of the sample.

This clonotype was observed a handful of times. The specificity of this receptor is unknown. No base-level quality is on record; no much larger clone is a single base apart. Here is what the overall study found, with its caveats: Contracting CD4+ clones turned up mainly in the CM and EM memory subsets, whereas EMRA was where CD8+ clones were enriched. SARS-CoV-2 specificity was not confirmed for the second-wave clones peaking on day 37. Some responding clones were detected in pre-infection memory, suggesting pre-existing cross-reactive memory T cells joined the SARS-CoV-2 response. The study covered only a couple of mild cases, and larger cohorts including severe cases with pre-infection samples were considered necessary. Balanced CD4/CD8 phenotypes were observed for clones contracting from day 15 to 85, whereas a bias towards CD4+ was observed for a second wave of clones expanding from day 15 to 37.

The CDR3 runs 12 amino acids, cysteine and phenylalanine included. Only CDR3 DNA is held: 36 bases, read in frame from base 1. For CDR1 and CDR2, the germline V gene (reference sequence) lists LGHDT and YNNKEL. V drops 1 base and J drops 5 bases, leaving 5 bases in between. The receptor comes from an adult woman who had mild COVID-19 (a few samples of this study predate the infection). The sample titles of this study are shuffled in the database, so cell type and time point are left out; the donor was told from shared clones. The sequenced sample consisted of PBMCs or a T cell subset sorted from them (not recorded which). Here the chain combines TRBV3-1 and TRBJ2-5; no D segment can be confidently identified. CDR3 protein: CASSQVRETQYF. DNA sequence: TGTGCCAGCAGCCAAGTGAGGGAGACCCAGTACTTC.